This entry concerns a single T cell receptor (beta chain). What antigen it recognizes has not been identified. No clone much larger than this one lies a single base away; base qualities are absent. This specimen comes from a study of blood T cell repertoires in COVID-19 (TCRdb year 2020). Regarding the complete study: The collaborator samples originated in the United States, Italy and Spain and spanned the acute and convalescent phases of COVID-19. The material from the prospective study consisted of cDNA or gDNA derived from T cells, B-cell-depleted T cells, or PBMCs. The dataset comprised deeply sampled blood TCRbeta repertoires from subjects exposed to, actively infected with, or recovered from COVID-19. The repertoires were made available in a free public database intended to serve as a resource for research on the immune response to SARS-CoV-2. The samples were drawn from the first 160 participants of the ongoing ImmuneRACE study and from 1,254 subjects provided by 6 global collaborators. The sample metadata nearly always contained a de-identified subject ID, COVID-19 status, age in years and sex. Where available, HLA class I and class II types were obtained from metadata supplied by the sample provider rather than from assay-based typing.

V was cut back by 8 bases and J by 3 bases, leaving a gap of 17 bases between them. The CDR1 and CDR2 encoded by the germline V gene are MDHEN and SYDVKM. Taken from cysteine to phenylalanine, the CDR3 has 14 residues. The read is trimmed to its CDR3 DNA, 42 bases read in frame from base 1. TCRbeta CDR3 regions were amplified from genomic DNA by means of the immunoSEQ Assay, a bias-controlled multiplex PCR. The original methods were these. Within the assay, amplification of reference gene primers was used to estimate how many nucleated cells each sample contained. To quantify the absolute abundance of each unique TCRbeta CDR3 rearrangement, sequence reads were collapsed and filtered. Productive Simpson clonality was computed per sample as the square root of Simpson's diversity index over productive rearrangements. TCRdb obtained this table from immuneACCESS and retained in-frame rearrangements with V and J assigned. These tables miss some clones; where compared with another copy, unresolved V genes account for less than half of the shortfall, and the remainder is unexplained. V and J calls and clone size are as listed in that table; D and trimming were resolved from the DNA. A total of some 190,000 clones appear in this sample, roughly 85% of them only once. The ten largest clones capture roughly a tenth of the sample.

Overall results and qualifications from the work: Clinical and demographic metadata were provided uncurated, with the amount varying by source and participant.

Collaborating institutions collected whole blood in K2EDTA tubes following their own protocols. For TCRbeta analysis, collaborator samples were shipped as frozen whole blood, as isolated PBMCs, or as DNA extracted from either sample type. The source of this sequence is a woman of 80 years or more with active or convalescent COVID-19. The rearrangement combines TRBV28 with TRBJ2-7; a tentative D call is TRBD2 (5 bases match). Source material: peripheral blood. The CDR3 in this case is CASVEAHGIYEQYF. The DNA sequence is as follows: TGTGCCAGCGTGGAAGCCCACGGGATCTACGAGCAGTACTTC. The full variable domain, with segments outside the CDR3 supplied by the reference TRBV28 and TRBJ2-7 proteins, appears as DVKVTQSSRYLVKRTGEKVFLECVQDMDHENMFWYRQDPGLGLRLIYFSYDVKMKEKGDIPEGYSVSREKKERFSLILESASTNQTSMYLCASVEAHGIYEQYFGPGTRLTVT.